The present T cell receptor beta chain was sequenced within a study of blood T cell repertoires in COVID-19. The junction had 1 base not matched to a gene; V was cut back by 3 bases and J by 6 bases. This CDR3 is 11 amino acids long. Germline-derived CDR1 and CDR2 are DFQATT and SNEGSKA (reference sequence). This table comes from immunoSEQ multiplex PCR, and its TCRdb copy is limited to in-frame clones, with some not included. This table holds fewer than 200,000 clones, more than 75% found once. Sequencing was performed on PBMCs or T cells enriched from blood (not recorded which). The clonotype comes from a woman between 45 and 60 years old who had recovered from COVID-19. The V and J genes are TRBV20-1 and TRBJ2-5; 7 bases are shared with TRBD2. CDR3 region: CSARGGKTQYF. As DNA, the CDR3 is TGCAGTGCTAGGGGGGGGAAGACCCAGTACTTC.